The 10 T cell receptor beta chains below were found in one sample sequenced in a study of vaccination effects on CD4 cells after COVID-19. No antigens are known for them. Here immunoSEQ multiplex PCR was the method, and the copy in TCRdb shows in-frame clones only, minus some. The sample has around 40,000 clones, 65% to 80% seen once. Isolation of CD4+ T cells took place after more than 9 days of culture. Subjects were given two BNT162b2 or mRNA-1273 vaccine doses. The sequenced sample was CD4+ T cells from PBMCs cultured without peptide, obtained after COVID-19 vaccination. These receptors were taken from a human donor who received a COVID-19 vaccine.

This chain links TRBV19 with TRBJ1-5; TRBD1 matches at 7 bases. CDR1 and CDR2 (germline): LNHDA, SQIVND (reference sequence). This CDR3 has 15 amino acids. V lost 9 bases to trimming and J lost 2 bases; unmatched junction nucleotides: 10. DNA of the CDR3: TGTGCCAGCACCGCACAGGGGTTGGGCAATCAGCCCCAGCATTTT. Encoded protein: CASTAQGLGNQPQHF.

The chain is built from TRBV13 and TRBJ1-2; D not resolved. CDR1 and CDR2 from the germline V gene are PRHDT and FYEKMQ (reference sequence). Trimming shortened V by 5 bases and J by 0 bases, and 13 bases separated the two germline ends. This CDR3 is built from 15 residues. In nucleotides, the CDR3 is TGTGCCAGCAGCCCAACCCCGGGAACTAACTATGGCTACACCTTC. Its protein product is CASSPTPGTNYGYTF.

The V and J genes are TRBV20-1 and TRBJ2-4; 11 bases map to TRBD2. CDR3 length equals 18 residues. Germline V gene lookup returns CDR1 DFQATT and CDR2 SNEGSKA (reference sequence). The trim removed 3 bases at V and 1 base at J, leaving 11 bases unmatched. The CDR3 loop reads CSASLPLAGEMAKNIQYF. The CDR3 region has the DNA TGCAGTGCTAGTCTTCCACTAGCGGGAGAAATGGCCAAAAACATTCAGTACTTC.

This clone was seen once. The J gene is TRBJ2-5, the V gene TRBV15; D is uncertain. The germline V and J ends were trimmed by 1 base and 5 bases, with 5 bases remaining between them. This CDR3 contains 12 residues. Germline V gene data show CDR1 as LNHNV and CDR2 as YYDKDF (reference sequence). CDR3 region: CATSRGQETQYF. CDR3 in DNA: TGTGCCACCAGCAGAGGCCAGGAGACCCAGTACTTC. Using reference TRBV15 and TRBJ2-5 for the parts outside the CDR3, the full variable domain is DAMVIQNPRYQVTQFGKPVTLSCSQTLNHNVMYWYQQKSSQAPKLLFHYYDKDFNNEADTPDNFQSRRPNTSFCFLDIRSPGLGDTAMYLCATSRGQETQYFGPGTRLLVL.

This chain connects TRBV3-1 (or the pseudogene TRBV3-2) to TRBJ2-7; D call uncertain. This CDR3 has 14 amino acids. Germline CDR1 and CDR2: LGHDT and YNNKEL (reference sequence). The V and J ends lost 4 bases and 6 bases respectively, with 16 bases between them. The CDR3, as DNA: TGTGCCAGCAGCCTGGGCCATTTATCTCCCGAGCAGTACTTC. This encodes CASSLGHLSPEQYF.

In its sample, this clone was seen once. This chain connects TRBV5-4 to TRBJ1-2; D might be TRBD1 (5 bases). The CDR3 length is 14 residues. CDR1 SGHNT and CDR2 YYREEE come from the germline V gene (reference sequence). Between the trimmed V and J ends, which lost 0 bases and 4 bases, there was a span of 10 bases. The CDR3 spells CASSLASGTYGYTF. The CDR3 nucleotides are TGTGCCAGCAGCTTGGCCTCAGGGACCTATGGCTACACCTTC.

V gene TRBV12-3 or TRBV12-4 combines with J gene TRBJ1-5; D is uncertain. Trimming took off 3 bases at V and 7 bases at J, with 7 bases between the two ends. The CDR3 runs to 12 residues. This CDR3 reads CASSLMRQPQHF. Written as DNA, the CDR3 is TGTGCCAGCAGTTTGATGCGGCAGCCCCAGCATTTT.

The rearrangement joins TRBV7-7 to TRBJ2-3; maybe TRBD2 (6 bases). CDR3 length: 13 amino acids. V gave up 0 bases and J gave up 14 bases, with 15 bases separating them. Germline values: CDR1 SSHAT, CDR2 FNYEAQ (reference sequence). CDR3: CASSLARDLPLYF. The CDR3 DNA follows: TGTGCCAGCAGCTTAGCGCGGGACCTCCCACTGTATTTT.

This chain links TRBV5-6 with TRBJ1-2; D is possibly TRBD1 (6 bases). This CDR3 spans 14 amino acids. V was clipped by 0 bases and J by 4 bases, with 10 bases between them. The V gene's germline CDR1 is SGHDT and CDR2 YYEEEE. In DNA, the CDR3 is TGTGCCAGCAGCTTGGACCAGGGGAGCTATGGCTACACCTTC. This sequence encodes CASSLDQGSYGYTF.

The CDR3 sequence: CASSSLGDGYTF. CDR3 DNA sequence: TGCGCCAGCAGCTCTCTGGGGGATGGCTACACCTTC. The J gene is TRBJ1-2, the V gene TRBV5-1; D perhaps matches TRBD1 (5 bases). V lost 3 bases and J lost 6, with 9 bases in between. The CDR3 spans 12 residues. The germline V gene encodes CDR1 SGHRS and CDR2 YFSETQ.